This passage covers 9 T cell receptor beta chains from one sample sequenced in a study of shared clonotypes between healthy human individuals. The data were produced by immunoSEQ multiplex PCR, yet TCRdb's version contains in-frame clones alone and is incomplete. The sample contains about 2.4 million clones, roughly 93% of which appear only once. Material: naive CD4+ T cells from PBMCs. Subset specified: CD45RA+ positively selected. These receptors came from a man between 18 and 29 years old in good health. Some clones in this sample may be carry-over from other donors' samples.

The rearrangement links TRBV19 to TRBJ1-2; TRBD1 might be the D (6 bases). The V end was cut by 1 base, the J end by 5 bases, with 11 bases between. The CDR3 loop spans 14 amino acids. The germline V gene encodes CDR1 LNHDA and CDR2 SQIVND (reference sequence). CDR3 sequence: CASSIAGASYGYTF. The CDR3 DNA sequence: TGTGCCAGTAGTATAGCAGGGGCGAGTTATGGCTACACCTTC.

The chain has TRBV7-9 and TRBJ2-7; TRBD2 might be the D (5 bases). V dropped 0 bases and J dropped 1 base, with 19 bases sitting between them. The V gene's germline CDR1 is SEHNR and CDR2 FQNEAQ (reference sequence). CDR3 length equals 18 residues. CDR3 DNA sequence: TGTGCCAGCAGCTTAGCGGGAGTGAGGGTCCAAGCATCCTACGAGCAGTACTTC. It translates to CASSLAGVRVQASYEQYF. Full variable domain (rest looked up from reference TRBV7-9 and TRBJ2-7): DTGVSQNPRHKITKRGQNVTFRCDPISEHNRLYWYRQTLGQGPEFLTYFQNEAQLEKSRLLSDRFSAERPKGSFSTLEIQRTEQGDSAMYLCASSLAGVRVQASYEQYFGPGTRLTVT.

This chain uses TRBV28 with TRBJ2-1; 9 bases are a match to TRBD1. CDR3 length: 15 residues. V was clipped by 7 bases and J by 8 bases; unmatched bases: 12. Germline V lookup: CDR1 MDHEN, CDR2 SYDVKM. In DNA form, the CDR3 reads TGTGCCAGCACCGTCAGGGGACAGGGATTTGATGAGCAGTTCTTC. Its translation is CASTVRGQGFDEQFF. Combining the CDR3 with reference TRBV28 and TRBJ2-1 gives the whole variable domain DVKVTQSSRYLVKRTGEKVFLECVQDMDHENMFWYRQDPGLGLRLIYFSYDVKMKEKGDIPEGYSVSREKKERFSLILESASTNQTSMYLCASTVRGQGFDEQFFGPGTRLTVL.

The sample holds one count of this clone. The V gene is TRBV18, the J gene TRBJ2-2; weak D call: TRBD2 (5 bases). Per the germline V gene, CDR1 is KGHSH and CDR2 is LQKENI. The V end was cut by 3 bases, the J end by 3 bases, with 14 bases between. The CDR3 sequence is 16 residues long. CDR3 sequence reads: CASSPSGPGDTGELFF. The CDR3, as DNA: TGTGCCAGCTCACCGTCCGGGCCCGGGGACACCGGGGAGCTGTTTTTT.

The chain couples TRBV19 to TRBJ1-1, with 8 bases that match TRBD1. Trimming removed 5 bases from V and 4 bases from J; junction bases left unmatched: 9. This CDR3 has 15 amino acids. Germline V gene data show CDR1 as LNHDA and CDR2 as SQIVND (reference sequence). The chain's CDR3 is CASSPQGGSFTEAFF. Written as DNA, the CDR3 is TGTGCCAGTAGTCCACAGGGGGGATCGTTCACTGAAGCTTTCTTT.

The CDR3 loop reads CASSQRTVHEQYF. The CDR3 DNA follows: TGCGCCAGCAGCCAGCGGACGGTCCACGAGCAGTACTTC. The V gene is TRBV4-1, the J gene TRBJ2-5; no reliable D call. The J call may be mistaken, given a closer DNA end match to TRBJ2-7. The germline V gene has CDR1 MGHRA and CDR2 YSYEKL. The CDR3 contains 13 residues.

The chain recombines TRBV5-1 with TRBJ2-2, with TRBD2 matching over 9 bases. J was trimmed by 6 bases and V by 5 bases; bases with no gene match: 8. The CDR3 is made up of 15 amino acids. CDR1 SGHRS and CDR2 YFSETQ come from the germline V gene. DNA for the CDR3: TGCGCCAGCAGTTATAGCGGGAGTAAGGCCGGGGAGCTGTTTTTT. Its protein is CASSYSGSKAGELFF.

This chain uses TRBV6-7 with TRBJ2-2; unclear D gene. Being an ORF, TRBV6-7 has a function that is uncertain. There are 16 residues in the CDR3. Trimming took off 1 base at V and 0 bases at J, with 9 bases between the two ends. The CDR3 DNA reads as TGTGCCAGCAGTTACTTGTGGGATCCGAACACCGGGGAGCTGTTTTTT. Protein product: CASSYLWDPNTGELFF.

Regarding this clone: The limits of the CDR3 on the DNA are not certain, so only TCRdb's listed CDR3 is given. This chain connects TRBV21-1 to TRBJ2-1; the table assigns TRBD2, which was not confirmed against the DNA. TRBV21-1 constitutes a pseudogene. The CDR3 contains 17 residues when both ends are counted. This chain's CDR3 is CASSKDWAGGTHNEQFF.